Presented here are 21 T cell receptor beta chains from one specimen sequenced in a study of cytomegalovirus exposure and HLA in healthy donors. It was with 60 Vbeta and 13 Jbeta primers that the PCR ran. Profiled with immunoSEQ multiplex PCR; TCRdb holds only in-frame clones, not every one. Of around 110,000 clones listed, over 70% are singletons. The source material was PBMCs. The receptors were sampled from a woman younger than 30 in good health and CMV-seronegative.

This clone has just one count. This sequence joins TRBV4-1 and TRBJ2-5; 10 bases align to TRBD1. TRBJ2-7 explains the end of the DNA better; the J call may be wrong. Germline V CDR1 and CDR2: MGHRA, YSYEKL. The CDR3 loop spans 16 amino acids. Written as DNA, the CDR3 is TGCGCCAGCAGCCAAGATACCGGGACAGGGGCCTACGAGCAGTACTTC. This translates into CASSQDTGTGAYEQYF.

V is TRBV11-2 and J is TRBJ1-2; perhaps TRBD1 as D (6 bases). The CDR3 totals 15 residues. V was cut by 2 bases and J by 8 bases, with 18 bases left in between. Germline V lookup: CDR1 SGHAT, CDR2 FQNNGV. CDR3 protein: CASSLPLPNRAGYTF. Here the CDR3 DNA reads TGTGCCAGCAGCTTACCTCTTCCGAACAGGGCGGGCTACACCTTC.

The CDR3 spells CASSQVGGSNNEQFF. The CDR3 DNA sequence: TGCGCCAGCAGCCAAGTGGGAGGATCTAACAATGAGCAGTTCTTC. The chain joins TRBV4-1 to TRBJ2-1; perhaps TRBD2 as D (6 bases). Germline CDR1 reads MGHRA; CDR2 reads YSYEKL. Trimming cost V 1 base and J 5 bases, with 12 bases left between them. CDR3 length equals 15 residues.

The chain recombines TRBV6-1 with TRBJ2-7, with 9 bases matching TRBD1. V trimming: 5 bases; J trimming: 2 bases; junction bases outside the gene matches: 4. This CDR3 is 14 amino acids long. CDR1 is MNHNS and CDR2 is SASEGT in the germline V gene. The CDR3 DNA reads TGTGCCAGCAGTAAAGGACAGGGGCCCTACGAGCAGTACTTC. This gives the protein CASSKGQGPYEQYF.

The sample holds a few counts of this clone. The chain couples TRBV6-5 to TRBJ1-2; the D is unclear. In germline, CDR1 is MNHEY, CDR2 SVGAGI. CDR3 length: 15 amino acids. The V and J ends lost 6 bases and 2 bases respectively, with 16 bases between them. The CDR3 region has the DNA TGTGCCAGCAGCGACGGAGGCGCCACGAACTATGGCTACACCTTC. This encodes CASSDGGATNYGYTF.

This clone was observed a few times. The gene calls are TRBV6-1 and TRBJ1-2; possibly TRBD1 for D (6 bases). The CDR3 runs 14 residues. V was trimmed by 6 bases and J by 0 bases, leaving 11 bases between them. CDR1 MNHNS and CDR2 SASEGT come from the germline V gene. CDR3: CASSHREANYGYTF. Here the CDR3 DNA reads TGTGCCAGCAGCCACAGGGAAGCTAACTATGGCTACACCTTC.

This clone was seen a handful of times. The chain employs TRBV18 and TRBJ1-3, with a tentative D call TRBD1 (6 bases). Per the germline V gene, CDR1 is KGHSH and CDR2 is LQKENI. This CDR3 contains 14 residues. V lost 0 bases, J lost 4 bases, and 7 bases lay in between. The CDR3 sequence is CASSPPQGGNTIYF. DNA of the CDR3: TGTGCCAGCTCACCACCACAGGGAGGAAACACCATATATTTT.

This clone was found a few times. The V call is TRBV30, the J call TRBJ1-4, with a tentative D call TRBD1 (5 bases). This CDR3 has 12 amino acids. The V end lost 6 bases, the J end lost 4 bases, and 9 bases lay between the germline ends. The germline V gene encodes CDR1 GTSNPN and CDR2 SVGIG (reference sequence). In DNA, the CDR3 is TGTGCCTGTGACAGAAATAATGAAAAACTGTTTTTT. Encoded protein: CACDRNNEKLFF.

The CDR3: CASSTTGMDYGYTF. CDR3 DNA sequence: TGTGCCAGCTCGACAACAGGGATGGACTATGGCTACACCTTC. The chain carries TRBV6-1 and TRBJ1-2; D possibly corresponds to TRBD1 (6 bases). Trimming cost V 8 bases and J 3 bases, with 16 bases left between them. This CDR3 comprises 14 residues. Germline-derived CDR1 and CDR2 are MNHNS and SASEGT.

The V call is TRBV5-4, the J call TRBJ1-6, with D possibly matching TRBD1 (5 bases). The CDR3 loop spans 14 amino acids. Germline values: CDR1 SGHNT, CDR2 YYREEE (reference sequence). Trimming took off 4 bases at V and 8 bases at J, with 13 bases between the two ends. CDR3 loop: CASSLIGGDSPLHF. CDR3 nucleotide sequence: TGTGCCAGCAGCCTGATCGGGGGGGATTCACCCCTCCACTTT.

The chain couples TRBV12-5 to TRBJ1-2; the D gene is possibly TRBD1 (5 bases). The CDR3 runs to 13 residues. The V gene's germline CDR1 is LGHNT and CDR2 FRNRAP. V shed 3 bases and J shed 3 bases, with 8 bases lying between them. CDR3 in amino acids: CASGLTGHYGYTF. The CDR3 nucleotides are TGTGCTAGTGGTTTAACAGGTCACTATGGCTACACCTTC.

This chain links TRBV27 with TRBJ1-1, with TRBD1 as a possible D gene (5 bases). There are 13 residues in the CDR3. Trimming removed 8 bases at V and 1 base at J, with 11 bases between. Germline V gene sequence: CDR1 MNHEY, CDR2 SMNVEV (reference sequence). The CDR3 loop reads CASSIGANTEAFF. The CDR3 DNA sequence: TGTGCCAGCTCGATTGGGGCGAACACTGAAGCTTTCTTT.

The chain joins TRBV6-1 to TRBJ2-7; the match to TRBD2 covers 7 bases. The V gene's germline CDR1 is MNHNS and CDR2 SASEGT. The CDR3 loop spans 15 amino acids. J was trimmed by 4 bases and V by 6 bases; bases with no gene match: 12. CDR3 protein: CASSKGRASTYEQYF. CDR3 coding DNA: TGTGCCAGCAGCAAGGGGAGGGCCAGCACGTACGAGCAGTACTTC.

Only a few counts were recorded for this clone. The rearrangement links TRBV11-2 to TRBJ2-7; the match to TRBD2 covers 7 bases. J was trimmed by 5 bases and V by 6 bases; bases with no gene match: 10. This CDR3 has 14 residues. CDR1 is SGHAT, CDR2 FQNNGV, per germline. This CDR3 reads CASRVKDGGDEQYF. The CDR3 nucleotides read TGTGCCAGCAGGGTGAAAGATGGGGGGGACGAGCAGTACTTC. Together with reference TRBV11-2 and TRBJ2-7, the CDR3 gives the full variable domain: EAGVAQSPRYKIIEKRQSVAFWCNPISGHATLYWYQQILGQGPKLLIQFQNNGVVDDSQLPKDRFSAERLKGVDSTLKIQPAKLEDSAVYLCASRVKDGGDEQYFGPGTRLTVT.

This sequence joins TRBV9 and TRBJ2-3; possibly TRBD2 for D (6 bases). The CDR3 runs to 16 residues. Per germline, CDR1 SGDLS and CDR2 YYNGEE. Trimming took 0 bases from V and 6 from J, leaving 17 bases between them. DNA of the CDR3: TGTGCCAGCAGCGTAGAAGGGACTCGGAAGGGGGATACGCAGTATTTT. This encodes CASSVEGTRKGDTQYF.

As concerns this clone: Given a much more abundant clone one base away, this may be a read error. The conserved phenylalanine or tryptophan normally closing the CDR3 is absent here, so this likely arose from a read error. The CDR3 protein is CATSGDRGPGKLFV. The DNA of the CDR3 is TGTGCCACCAGCGGAGACAGGGGGCCCGGAAAACTGTTTGTT. The chain links TRBV15 to TRBJ1-4; TRBD1 matches at 10 bases. This CDR3 spans 14 amino acids. Per germline, CDR1 LNHNV and CDR2 YYDKDF (reference sequence).

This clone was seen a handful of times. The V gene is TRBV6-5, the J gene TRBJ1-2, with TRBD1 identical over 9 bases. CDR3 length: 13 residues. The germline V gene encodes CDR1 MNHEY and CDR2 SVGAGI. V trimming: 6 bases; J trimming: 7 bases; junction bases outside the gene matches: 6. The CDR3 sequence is CASRPNRGLGYTF. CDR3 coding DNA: TGTGCCAGCAGGCCTAACAGGGGGCTTGGCTACACCTTC.

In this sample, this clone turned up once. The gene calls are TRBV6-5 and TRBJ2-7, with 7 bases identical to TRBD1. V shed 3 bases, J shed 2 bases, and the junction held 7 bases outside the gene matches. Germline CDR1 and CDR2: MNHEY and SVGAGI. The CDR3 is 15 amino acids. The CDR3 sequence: CASSYGQAIPYEQYF. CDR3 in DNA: TGTGCCAGCAGTTATGGACAGGCTATCCCCTACGAGCAGTACTTC.

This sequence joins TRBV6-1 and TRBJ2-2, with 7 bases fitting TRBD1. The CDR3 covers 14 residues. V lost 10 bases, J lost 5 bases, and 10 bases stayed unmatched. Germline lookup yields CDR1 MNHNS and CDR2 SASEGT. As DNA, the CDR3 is TGTGCCACCGGGGACAGAGGGCGGACCGGGGAGCTGTTTTTT. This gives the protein CATGDRGRTGELFF.

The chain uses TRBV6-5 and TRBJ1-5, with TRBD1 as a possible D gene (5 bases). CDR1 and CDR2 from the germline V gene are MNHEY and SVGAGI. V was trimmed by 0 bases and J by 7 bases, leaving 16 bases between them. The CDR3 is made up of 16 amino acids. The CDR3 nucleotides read TGTGCCAGCAGTTACTCGAATCGAGGGAGGGGCCAGCCCCAGCATTTT. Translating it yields CASSYSNRGRGQPQHF.

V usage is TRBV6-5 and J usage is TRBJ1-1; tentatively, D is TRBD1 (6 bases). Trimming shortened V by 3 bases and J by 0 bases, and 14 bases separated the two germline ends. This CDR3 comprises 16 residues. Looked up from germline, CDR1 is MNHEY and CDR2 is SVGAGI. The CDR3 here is CASSYTPTGLNTEAFF. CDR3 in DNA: TGTGCCAGCAGTTATACCCCCACAGGGCTGAACACTGAAGCTTTCTTT.